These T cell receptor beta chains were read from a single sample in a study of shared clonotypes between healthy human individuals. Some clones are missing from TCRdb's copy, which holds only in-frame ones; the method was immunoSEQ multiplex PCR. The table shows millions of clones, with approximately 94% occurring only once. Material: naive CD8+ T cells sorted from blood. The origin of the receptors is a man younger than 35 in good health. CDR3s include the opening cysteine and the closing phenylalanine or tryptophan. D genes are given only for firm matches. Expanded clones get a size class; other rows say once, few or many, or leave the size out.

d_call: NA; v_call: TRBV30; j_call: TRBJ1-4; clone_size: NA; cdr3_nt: TGTGCCCTTTCAGTGACAACTAATGAAAAACTGTTTTTT; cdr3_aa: CALSVTTNEKLFF
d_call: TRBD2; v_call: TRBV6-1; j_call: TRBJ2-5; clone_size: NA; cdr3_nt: TGTGCCAGCAGTGTCGCGGGAGAAGGGTTAGAAGAGACCCAGTACTTC; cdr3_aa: CASSVAGEGLEETQYF
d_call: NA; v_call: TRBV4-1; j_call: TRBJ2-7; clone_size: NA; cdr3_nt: TGCGCCAGCAGCCAAGGTCCGTCCTCCGAGCAGTACTTC; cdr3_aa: CASSQGPSSEQYF
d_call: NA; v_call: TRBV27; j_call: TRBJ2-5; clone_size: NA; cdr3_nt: TGTGCCAGCAGACCCGTGGGGGGTACAGAGACCCAGTACTTC; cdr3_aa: CASRPVGGTETQYF
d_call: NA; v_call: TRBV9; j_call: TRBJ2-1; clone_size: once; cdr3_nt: TGTGCCAGCAGCGTAGTCGGGGGAGGAAGGGATGAGCAGTTCTTC; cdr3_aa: CASSVVGGGRDEQFF
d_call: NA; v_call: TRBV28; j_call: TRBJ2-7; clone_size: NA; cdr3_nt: TGTGCCAGCAGTTTTGTGGGGGCGCAGTACGAGCAGTACTTC; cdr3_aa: CASSFVGAQYEQYF
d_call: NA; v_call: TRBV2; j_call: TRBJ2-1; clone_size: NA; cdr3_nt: TGTGCCAGCAGTGATGGTAACACCTACAATGAGCAGTTCTTC; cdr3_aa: CASSDGNTYNEQFF
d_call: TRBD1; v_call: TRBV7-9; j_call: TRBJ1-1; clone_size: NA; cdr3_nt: TGTGCCAGCAGCTTAGCCCCGACAGGGGCCACTGAAGCTTTCTTT; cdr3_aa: CASSLAPTGATEAFF
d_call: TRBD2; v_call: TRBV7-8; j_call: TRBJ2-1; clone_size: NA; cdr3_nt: TGTGCCAGCAGCCCCGAAGCGGGGTACAATGAGCAGTTCTTC; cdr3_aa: CASSPEAGYNEQFF
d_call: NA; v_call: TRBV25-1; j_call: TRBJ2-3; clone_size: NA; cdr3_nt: TGTGCCAGCAGTGGTCTAAACCCAGATACGCAGTATTTT; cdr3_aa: CASSGLNPDTQYF
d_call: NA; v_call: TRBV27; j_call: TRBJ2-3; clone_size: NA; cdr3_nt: TGTGCCAGCAGTCACCGGGACGGTAGAGATACGCAGTATTTT; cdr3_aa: CASSHRDGRDTQYF
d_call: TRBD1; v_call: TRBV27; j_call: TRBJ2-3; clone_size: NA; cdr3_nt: TGTGCCAGCAGTCTAACAGGGGGCCCAAGCACAGATACGCAGTATTTT; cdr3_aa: CASSLTGGPSTDTQYF
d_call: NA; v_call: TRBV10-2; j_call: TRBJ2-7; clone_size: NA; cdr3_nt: TGCGCCAGCAGTGAATCTGGAATTCTCTACGAGCAGTACTTC; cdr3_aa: CASSESGILYEQYF
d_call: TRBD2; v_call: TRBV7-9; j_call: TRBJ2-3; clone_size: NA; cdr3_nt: TGTGCCAGCAGCTCCGCACTAGCGGGGACTAGCACAGATACGCAGTATTTT; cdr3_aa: CASSSALAGTSTDTQYF
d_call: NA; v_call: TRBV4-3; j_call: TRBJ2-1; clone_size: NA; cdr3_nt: TGCGCCAGCAGCCCCCACGGGACCGAGTACAATGAGCAGTTCTTC; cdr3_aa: CASSPHGTEYNEQFF
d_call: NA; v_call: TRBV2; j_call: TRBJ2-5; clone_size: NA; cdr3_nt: TGTGCCAGCAGTGAAGGCCCGGGGGTGGGGGAGACCCAGTACTTC; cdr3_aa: CASSEGPGVGETQYF
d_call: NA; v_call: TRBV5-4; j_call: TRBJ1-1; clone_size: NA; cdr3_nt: TGTGCCAGCAGCCCAGACTACATGAACACTGAAGCTTTCTTT; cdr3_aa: CASSPDYMNTEAFF
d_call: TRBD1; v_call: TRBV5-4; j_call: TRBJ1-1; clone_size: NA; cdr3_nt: TGTGCCAGCAGCCGGGGACAGGTGAACACTGAAGCTTTCTTT; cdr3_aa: CASSRGQVNTEAFF
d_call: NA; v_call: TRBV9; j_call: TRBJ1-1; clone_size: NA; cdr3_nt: TGTGCCAGCAGCGGGAGTCAAAACACTGAAGCTTTCTTT; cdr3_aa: CASSGSQNTEAFF
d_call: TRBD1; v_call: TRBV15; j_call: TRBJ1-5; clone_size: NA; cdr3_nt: TGTGCCACCAGCGAGGGGGCAGGGGACACCTATAGCAATCAGCCCCAGCATTTT; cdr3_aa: CATSEGAGDTYSNQPQHF
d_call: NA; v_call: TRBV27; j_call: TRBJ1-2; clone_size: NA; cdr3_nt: TGTGCCAGCAGTTCCACACATGCGTCAGTTGGGTACTATGGCTACACCTTC; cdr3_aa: CASSSTHASVGYYGYTF
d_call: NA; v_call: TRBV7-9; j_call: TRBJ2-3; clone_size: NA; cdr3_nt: TGTGCCAGCAGCCAGGCAAGCGATACCACAGATACGCAGTATTTT; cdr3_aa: CASSQASDTTDTQYF
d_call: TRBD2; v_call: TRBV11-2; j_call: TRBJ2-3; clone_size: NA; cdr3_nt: TGTGCCAGCAGACCCCCGGGGGGGGATACGCAGTATTTT; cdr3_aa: CASRPPGGDTQYF
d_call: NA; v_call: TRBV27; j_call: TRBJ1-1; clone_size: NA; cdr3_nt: TGTGCCAGCAGTTTAATTCCCGGACAGAGTGGCATGAACACTGAAGCTTTCTTT; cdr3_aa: CASSLIPGQSGMNTEAFF
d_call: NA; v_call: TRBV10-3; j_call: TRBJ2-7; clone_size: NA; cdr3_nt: TGTGCCATCAGTGAGAGGGGGACGGACTACGAGCAGTACTTC; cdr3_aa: CAISERGTDYEQYF
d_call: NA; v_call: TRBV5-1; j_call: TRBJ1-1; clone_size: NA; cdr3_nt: TGCGCCAGCAGCTTGTTTTTGGGTAACACTGAAGCTTTCTTT; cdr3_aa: CASSLFLGNTEAFF
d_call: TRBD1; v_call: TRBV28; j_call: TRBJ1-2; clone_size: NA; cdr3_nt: TGTGCCAGCAGTTTAGGGGCAGACAGGGAATATGGCTACACCTTC; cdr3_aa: CASSLGADREYGYTF
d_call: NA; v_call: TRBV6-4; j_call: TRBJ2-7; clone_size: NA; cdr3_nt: TGTGCCACCGGACCCTACGAGCAGTACTTC; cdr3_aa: CATGPYEQYF
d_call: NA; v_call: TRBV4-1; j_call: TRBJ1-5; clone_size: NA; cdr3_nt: TGCGCCAGCAGCCAAGAGGGCACCGGGGCGAATCAGCCCCAGCATTTT; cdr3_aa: CASSQEGTGANQPQHF
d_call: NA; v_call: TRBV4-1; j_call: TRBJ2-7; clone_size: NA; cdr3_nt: TGCGCCAGCAGCCAAGATGCCGGGACCAGCTACGAGCAGTACTTC; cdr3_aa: CASSQDAGTSYEQYF
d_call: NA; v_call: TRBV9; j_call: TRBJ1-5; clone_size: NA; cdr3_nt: TGTGCCAGCAGCGTAGACGGGGGGCTCAATCAGCCCCAGCATTTT; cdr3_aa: CASSVDGGLNQPQHF
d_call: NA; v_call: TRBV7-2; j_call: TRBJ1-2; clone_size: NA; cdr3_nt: TGTGCCAGCAGCTTCAGAACGGTTTATGGCTACACCTTC; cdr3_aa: CASSFRTVYGYTF
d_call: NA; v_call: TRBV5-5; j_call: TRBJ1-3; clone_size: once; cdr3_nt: TGTGCCAGCAGCTTGGAGGCAGACTCTGGAAACACCATATATTTT; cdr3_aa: CASSLEADSGNTIYF
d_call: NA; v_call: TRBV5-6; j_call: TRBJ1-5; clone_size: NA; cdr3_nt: TGTGCCAGCAGCCACCAGGGTTTGCCCCAGCATTTT; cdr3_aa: CASSHQGLPQHF
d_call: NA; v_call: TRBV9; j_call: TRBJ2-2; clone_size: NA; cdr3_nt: TGTGCCAGCAGCGACTATCTCTCGGAGGGGACCGGGGAGCTGTTTTTT; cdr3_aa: CASSDYLSEGTGELFF
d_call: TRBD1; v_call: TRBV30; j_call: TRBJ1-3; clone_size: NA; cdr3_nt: TGTGCCTGGGGGACCGACAGGGCGATAGGTCCAAGGGGTGGAAACACCATATATTTT; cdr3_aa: CAWGTDRAIGPRGGNTIYF
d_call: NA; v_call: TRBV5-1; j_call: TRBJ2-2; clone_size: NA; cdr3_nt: TGCGCCAGCAACATTAGTCCGAACACCGGGGAGCTGTTTTTT; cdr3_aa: CASNISPNTGELFF
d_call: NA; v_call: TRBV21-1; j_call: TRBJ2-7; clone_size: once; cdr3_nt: TGTGCCAGCAGCAGAACGACAGTTAAACCCCGCGAGCAGTACTTC; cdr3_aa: CASSRTTVKPREQYF
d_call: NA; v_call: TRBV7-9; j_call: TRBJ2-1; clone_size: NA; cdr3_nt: TGTGCCAGCAGCTGGGGGCTACCTAATTACAATGAGCAGTTCTTC; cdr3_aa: CASSWGLPNYNEQFF
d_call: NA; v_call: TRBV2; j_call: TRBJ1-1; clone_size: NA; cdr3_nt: TGTGCCAGCAGTGAAACCCCCGGGGGCACTGAAGCTTTCTTT; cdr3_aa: CASSETPGGTEAFF
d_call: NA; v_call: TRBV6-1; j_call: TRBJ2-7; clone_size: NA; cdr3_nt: TGTGCCAGCTCTGACGGGAGTAATTACGAGCAGTACTTC; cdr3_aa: CASSDGSNYEQYF
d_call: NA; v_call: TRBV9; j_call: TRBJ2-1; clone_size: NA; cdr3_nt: TGTGCCAGCAGCGTAGAGGGGAAACGCTCCTACAATGAGCAGTTCTTC; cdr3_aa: CASSVEGKRSYNEQFF
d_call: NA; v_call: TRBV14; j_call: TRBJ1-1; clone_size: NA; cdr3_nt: TGTGCCAGCAGCCAAGCCGGGGAGAACACTGAAGCTTTCTTT; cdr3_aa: CASSQAGENTEAFF
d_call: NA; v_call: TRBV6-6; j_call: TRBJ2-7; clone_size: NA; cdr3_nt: TGTGCCAGCAGTATATACCCACAGGATAAGTCCTACGAGCAGTACTTC; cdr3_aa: CASSIYPQDKSYEQYF
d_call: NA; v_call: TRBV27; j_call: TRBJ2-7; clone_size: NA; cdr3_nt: TGTGCCAGCAGTTTGGGTCAGCTTTACGAGCAGTACTTC; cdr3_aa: CASSLGQLYEQYF
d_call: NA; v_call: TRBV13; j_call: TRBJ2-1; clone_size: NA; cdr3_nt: TGTGCCAGCACCCCCAGGTACAATGAGCAGTTCTTC; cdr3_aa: CASTPRYNEQFF
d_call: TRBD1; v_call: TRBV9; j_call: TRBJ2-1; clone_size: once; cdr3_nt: TGTGCCAGCAGCGTCCGACCCCCGGGACAGGGTCTGGGCAATGAGCAGTTCTTC; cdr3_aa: CASSVRPPGQGLGNEQFF
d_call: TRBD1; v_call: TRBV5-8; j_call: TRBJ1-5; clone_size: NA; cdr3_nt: TGTGCCAGCAGCTCGGACAGGGAAGTCAATCAGCCCCAGCATTTT; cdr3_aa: CASSSDREVNQPQHF
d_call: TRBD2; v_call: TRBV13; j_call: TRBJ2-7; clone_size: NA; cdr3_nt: TGTGCCAGCAGCGAGGGACTAGCGGGAGGCTACGAGCAGTACTTC; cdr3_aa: CASSEGLAGGYEQYF
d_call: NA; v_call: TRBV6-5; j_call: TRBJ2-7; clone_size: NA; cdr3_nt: TGTGCCAGCAGTTCCCAGGGCTACGAGCAGTACTTC; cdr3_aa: CASSSQGYEQYF
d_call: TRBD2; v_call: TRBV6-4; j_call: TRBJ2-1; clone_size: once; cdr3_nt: TGTGCCAGCAGTTCTAGCGGGCCACTTTACAATGAGCAGTTCTTC; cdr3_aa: CASSSSGPLYNEQFF
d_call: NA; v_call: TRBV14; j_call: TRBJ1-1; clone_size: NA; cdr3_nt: TGTGCCAGCAGCGAGTCAGGCACTGAAGCTTTCTTT; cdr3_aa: CASSESGTEAFF
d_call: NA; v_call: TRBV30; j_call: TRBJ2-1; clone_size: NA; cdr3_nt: TGTGCCTGGAGTGAACGGAACCCCTACAATGAGCAGTTCTTC; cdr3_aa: CAWSERNPYNEQFF
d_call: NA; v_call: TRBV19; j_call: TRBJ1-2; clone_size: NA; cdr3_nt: TGTGCCAGTAGTCCTCCGCGGCGGAGGGGTAACTATGGCTACACCTTC; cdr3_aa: CASSPPRRRGNYGYTF
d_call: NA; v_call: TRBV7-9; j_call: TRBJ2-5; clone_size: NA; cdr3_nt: TGTGCCAGCAGCTCATTTCAGGGTTCGGAGGAGACCCAGTACTTC; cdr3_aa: CASSSFQGSEETQYF